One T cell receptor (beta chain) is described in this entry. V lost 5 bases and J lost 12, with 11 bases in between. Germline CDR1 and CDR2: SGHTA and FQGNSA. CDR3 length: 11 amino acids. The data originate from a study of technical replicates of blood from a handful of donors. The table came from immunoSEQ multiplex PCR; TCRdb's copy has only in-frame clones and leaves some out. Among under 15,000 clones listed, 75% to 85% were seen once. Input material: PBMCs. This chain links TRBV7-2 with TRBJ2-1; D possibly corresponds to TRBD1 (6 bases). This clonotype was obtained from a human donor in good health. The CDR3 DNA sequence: TGTGCCAGCAGCGAACAGGGTTGGCAGTTCTTC. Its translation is CASSEQGWQFF.